These 3 T cell receptor beta chains came from one sample sequenced in a study of cytomegalovirus exposure and HLA in healthy donors. 60 Vbeta and 13 Jbeta primers were used in PCR. Data came from immunoSEQ multiplex PCR; TCRdb stores just in-frame clones and leaves some out. The data hold around 190,000 clones, with around 77% observed a single time. Sequenced material: PBMCs. These receptor sequences come from a woman younger than 45 in good health and CMV-seronegative.

This clone showed up just once. The chain links TRBV19 to TRBJ2-2; the match to TRBD2 covers 11 bases. J lost 4 bases, V lost 9 bases, and 10 bases had no gene match. The CDR3 is 16 amino acids. The germline gives CDR1 LNHDA, CDR2 SQIVND (reference sequence). The CDR3 reads CASILAGGEITGELFF. In nucleotides, the CDR3 is TGTGCCAGCATTTTAGCGGGGGGGGAAATCACCGGGGAGCTGTTTTTT.

This clone was observed a few times. The chain combines TRBV5-1 with TRBJ2-1; 7 bases line up with TRBD1. This CDR3 contains 13 residues. Germline CDR1 SGHRS, CDR2 YFSETQ. Germline trimming cut 4 bases from V and 5 bases from J; bases unmatched to any gene: 3. CDR3 coding DNA: TGCGCCAGCAGCCAGGGACAGAACAATGAGCAGTTCTTC. Amino acids: CASSQGQNNEQFF.

The genes are TRBV19 and TRBJ1-4, with D possibly being TRBD1 (5 bases). The V end lost 7 bases, the J end lost 6 bases, and 18 bases lay between the germline ends. CDR3 length: 15 residues. The germline V gene has CDR1 LNHDA and CDR2 SQIVND (reference sequence). The CDR3 bases are TGTGCCAGTACCCGGTTGGGGGAGGGCGATGAAAAACTGTTTTTT. This codes for CASTRLGEGDEKLFF. Based on the CDR3 plus reference TRBV19 and TRBJ1-4, the full variable domain is DGGITQSPKYLFRKEGQNVTLSCEQNLNHDAMYWYRQDPGQGLRLIYYSQIVNDFQKGDIAEGYSVSREKKESFPLTVTSAQKNPTAFYLCASTRLGEGDEKLFFGSGTQLSVL.